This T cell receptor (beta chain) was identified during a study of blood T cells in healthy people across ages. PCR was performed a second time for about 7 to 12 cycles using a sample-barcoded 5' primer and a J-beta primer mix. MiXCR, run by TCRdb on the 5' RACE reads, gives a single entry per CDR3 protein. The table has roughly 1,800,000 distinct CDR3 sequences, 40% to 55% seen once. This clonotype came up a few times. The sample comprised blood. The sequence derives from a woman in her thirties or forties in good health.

DNA for the CDR3: TGTGCCAGCAGCATAAACCTTCAGGGGCGCGAGACCCAGTACTTC. The encoded protein is CASSINLQGRETQYF. The chain uses TRBV6-1 and TRBJ2-5, with D maybe TRBD1 (6 bases). The ends were cut back, 6 bases at V and 5 bases at J, with 19 bases in the middle. This CDR3 comprises 15 residues. Germline values: CDR1 MNHNS, CDR2 SASEGT.